A selection of T cell receptor beta chains follows, all from one sample in a study of cytomegalovirus exposure and HLA in healthy donors. Assay used: immunoSEQ multiplex PCR; TCRdb lists only in-frame clones, some missing. The data contain 100,000 to 150,000 clones, roughly 75% of them singletons. The sequencing sample was made of PBMCs. The receptor set was obtained from a female donor in good health and CMV-seronegative. CDR3s include the opening cysteine and the closing phenylalanine or tryptophan. A D gene is named only where the DNA matches it firmly. Part of the rows lack a size; the others show once, few, many or a class for expanded clones.

clone_size: NA; j_call: TRBJ2-2; d_call: TRBD2; v_call: TRBV13; cdr3_nt: TGTGCCAGCAGCTTAGGTGCGGGGGAGACCGGGGAGCTGTTTTTT; cdr3_aa: CASSLGAGETGELFF
clone_size: NA; j_call: TRBJ1-1; d_call: TRBD1; v_call: TRBV5-1; cdr3_nt: TGCGCCAGCAGCTCCGGGACAGGGGGCCCTGAAGCTTTCTTT; cdr3_aa: CASSSGTGGPEAFF
clone_size: NA; j_call: TRBJ2-5; d_call: NA; v_call: TRBV19; cdr3_nt: TGTGCCAGTAGTATGTTGGCGGGTCAAGAGACCCAGTACTTC; cdr3_aa: CASSMLAGQETQYF
clone_size: NA; j_call: TRBJ1-5; d_call: TRBD1; v_call: TRBV27; cdr3_nt: TGCGCCAGCAGTTTAAGGTGGACAGGGGGATCGTTACGGGGCAATCAGCCCCAGCATTTT; cdr3_aa: CASSLRWTGGSLRGNQPQHF
clone_size: NA; j_call: TRBJ2-1; d_call: NA; v_call: TRBV2; cdr3_nt: TGTGCCAGCAGTGAGACTCCTCGTTTTGGAAGGTTCTTC; cdr3_aa: CASSETPRFGRFF
clone_size: NA; j_call: TRBJ1-2; d_call: NA; v_call: TRBV9; cdr3_nt: TGTGCCAGCAGCGTGTCCGAAATTCAGTATGGCTACACCTTC; cdr3_aa: CASSVSEIQYGYTF
clone_size: few; j_call: TRBJ1-5; d_call: TRBD1; v_call: TRBV28; cdr3_nt: TGTGCCAGCAGTACAGGGGGTCAGCCCCAGCATTTT; cdr3_aa: CASSTGGQPQHF
clone_size: NA; j_call: TRBJ1-1; d_call: NA; v_call: TRBV20-1; cdr3_nt: TGCAGTGCGCCCCCCGCGGGGGAAGCTTTCTTT; cdr3_aa: CSAPPAGEAFF
clone_size: NA; j_call: TRBJ1-2; d_call: TRBD1; v_call: TRBV28; cdr3_nt: TGTGCCAGCAGTTCCCACGGACAGGGCGGGTGGTATGGCTACACCTTC; cdr3_aa: CASSSHGQGGWYGYTF
clone_size: NA; j_call: TRBJ2-5; d_call: TRBD2; v_call: TRBV5-1; cdr3_nt: TGCGCCAGCAGCTACTCTAGCGGGGGGCACCAAGAGACCCAGTACTTC; cdr3_aa: CASSYSSGGHQETQYF
clone_size: NA; j_call: TRBJ1-2; d_call: NA; v_call: TRBV6-5; cdr3_nt: TGTGCCAGCAGTAGCGGTCAGGGGAGAGGCTACACCTTC; cdr3_aa: CASSSGQGRGYTF
clone_size: NA; j_call: TRBJ2-7; d_call: TRBD2; v_call: TRBV2; cdr3_nt: TGTGCCAGCAGTGCGGCTAGCGGGAGGAGTGCTAGGGAGCAGTACTTC; cdr3_aa: CASSAASGRSAREQYF
clone_size: NA; j_call: TRBJ2-1; d_call: NA; v_call: TRBV5-1; cdr3_nt: TGCGCCAGTGCGGGACTCCAAACCTACAATGAGCAGTTCTTC; cdr3_aa: CASAGLQTYNEQFF
clone_size: NA; j_call: TRBJ1-3; d_call: NA; v_call: TRBV5-1; cdr3_nt: TGCGCCAGCAGCCTCACTGGGGCTCTGGGAAACACCATATATTTT; cdr3_aa: CASSLTGALGNTIYF
clone_size: few; j_call: TRBJ1-2; d_call: NA; v_call: TRBV30; cdr3_nt: TGTGCCTGGATCATCCCCCGGGGAGGTGGCTACACCTTC; cdr3_aa: CAWIIPRGGGYTF
clone_size: NA; j_call: TRBJ1-4; d_call: NA; v_call: TRBV30; cdr3_nt: TGTGCCTGGAGTGGGGTAGGAGCAAGGAAACTGTTTTTT; cdr3_aa: CAWSGVGARKLFF
clone_size: few; j_call: TRBJ1-1; d_call: NA; v_call: TRBV7-9; cdr3_nt: TGTGCCAGCAGCTTAGTGGGAACAGGGCAAGCTTTCTTT; cdr3_aa: CASSLVGTGQAFF
clone_size: NA; j_call: TRBJ1-1; d_call: NA; v_call: TRBV5-1; cdr3_nt: TGCGCCAGCAGCCAAGACAGTAACACTGAAGCTTTCTTT; cdr3_aa: CASSQDSNTEAFF
clone_size: NA; j_call: TRBJ2-5; d_call: TRBD1; v_call: TRBV5-1; cdr3_nt: TGCGCCAGCAGCATTGACAGGGGGGGCGCCCAGTACTTC; cdr3_aa: CASSIDRGGAQYF
clone_size: NA; j_call: TRBJ1-3; d_call: TRBD1; v_call: TRBV7-6; cdr3_nt: TGTGCCAGCAGCCCCCGGGACAGGGCCGTAGGAAACACCATATATTTT; cdr3_aa: CASSPRDRAVGNTIYF
clone_size: NA; j_call: TRBJ1-5; d_call: NA; v_call: TRBV7-8; cdr3_nt: TGTGCCAGCAGCTTAATGGGACAAGGCTTGGGTCAGCCCCAGCATTTT; cdr3_aa: CASSLMGQGLGQPQHF
clone_size: once; j_call: TRBJ2-3; d_call: TRBD2; v_call: TRBV11-3; cdr3_nt: TGTGCCAGCAGCTTAGTCTTAGCGGGAGATTTTGGGGATACGCAGTATTTT; cdr3_aa: CASSLVLAGDFGDTQYF
clone_size: NA; j_call: TRBJ1-1; d_call: NA; v_call: TRBV4-2; cdr3_nt: TGTGCCAGCAGCCGAGCTGGGGCGGGAGAGACTGAAGCTTTCTTT; cdr3_aa: CASSRAGAGETEAFF
clone_size: NA; j_call: TRBJ1-1; d_call: NA; v_call: TRBV27; cdr3_nt: TGTGCCAGCAGTTTAACCGTGGCAGGTGGGACTGAAGCTTTCTTT; cdr3_aa: CASSLTVAGGTEAFF
clone_size: NA; j_call: TRBJ2-5; d_call: NA; v_call: TRBV2; cdr3_nt: TGTGCCAGCCAGGGACAACTTAAAGAGACCCAGTACTTC; cdr3_aa: CASQGQLKETQYF
clone_size: NA; j_call: TRBJ2-5; d_call: TRBD1; v_call: TRBV11-3; cdr3_nt: TGTGCCAGCAGCCCCGACAGGGGGGGAGAGACCCAGTACTTC; cdr3_aa: CASSPDRGGETQYF
clone_size: once; j_call: TRBJ1-5; d_call: NA; v_call: TRBV19; cdr3_nt: TGTGCCAGTAGTAGGGCTCTCGTGGCCGGCAATCAGCCCCAGCATTTT; cdr3_aa: CASSRALVAGNQPQHF
clone_size: NA; j_call: TRBJ2-3; d_call: NA; v_call: TRBV9; cdr3_nt: TGTGCCAGCAGCGTAGGCGGGAACACAGATACGCAGTATTTT; cdr3_aa: CASSVGGNTDTQYF
clone_size: NA; j_call: TRBJ2-1; d_call: NA; v_call: TRBV25-1; cdr3_nt: TGTGCCAGCAGTGAATGGACCACCAGGGATGAGCAGTTCTTC; cdr3_aa: CASSEWTTRDEQFF
clone_size: few; j_call: TRBJ1-5; d_call: NA; v_call: TRBV30; cdr3_nt: TGTGCCTGGAGTGTAAATCCTAATCAGCCCCAGCATTTT; cdr3_aa: CAWSVNPNQPQHF
clone_size: NA; j_call: TRBJ2-7; d_call: NA; v_call: TRBV15; cdr3_nt: TGTGCCACCAGCAGAGAACAGGGTGCCTACGAGCAGTACTTC; cdr3_aa: CATSREQGAYEQYF
clone_size: once; j_call: TRBJ2-1; d_call: TRBD2; v_call: TRBV4-1; cdr3_nt: TGCGCCAGCAGCCAAGGTGAGCGGGACTATAGTGTGCAGTTCTTC; cdr3_aa: CASSQGERDYSVQFF
clone_size: NA; j_call: TRBJ2-7; d_call: NA; v_call: TRBV7-9; cdr3_nt: TGTGCCAGCAGCTTAGTTGGGGCAGGGGACGAGCAGTACTTC; cdr3_aa: CASSLVGAGDEQYF
clone_size: NA; j_call: TRBJ2-4; d_call: NA; v_call: TRBV5-5; cdr3_nt: TGTGCCAGCAGCTTGAACTCTCAAAACAGTCAGTACTTC; cdr3_aa: CASSLNSQNSQYF
clone_size: NA; j_call: TRBJ2-1; d_call: NA; v_call: TRBV4-1; cdr3_nt: TGCGCCAGCAGCCAAGTGCAGGGAATGCCGATGGCGTCCTACAATGAGCAGTTCTTC; cdr3_aa: CASSQVQGMPMASYNEQFF
clone_size: NA; j_call: TRBJ2-2; d_call: NA; v_call: TRBV30; cdr3_nt: TGTGCCTGGAGGCCGGTGGACATATACACCGGGGAGCTGTTTTTT; cdr3_aa: CAWRPVDIYTGELFF
clone_size: NA; j_call: TRBJ2-7; d_call: TRBD1; v_call: TRBV6-5; cdr3_nt: TGTGCCGGCAGTCCCTGGACAGGTCTCGGGTACGAGCAGTACTTC; cdr3_aa: CAGSPWTGLGYEQYF
clone_size: NA; j_call: TRBJ1-1; d_call: NA; v_call: TRBV5-1; cdr3_nt: TGCGCCAGCAGCTTGGCCGGGGAGGGGGGAGCTTTCTTT; cdr3_aa: CASSLAGEGGAFF
clone_size: NA; j_call: TRBJ2-3; d_call: TRBD2; v_call: TRBV7-8; cdr3_nt: TGTGCCAGCAGCTCCCCGCCTGGGGTAGCGGGAGGGGCAGATACGCAGTATTTT; cdr3_aa: CASSSPPGVAGGADTQYF
clone_size: NA; j_call: TRBJ2-7; d_call: TRBD2; v_call: TRBV4-1; cdr3_nt: TGCGCCAGCAGCCAAAAACTAGCGGGTGTCTACGAGCAGTACTTC; cdr3_aa: CASSQKLAGVYEQYF
clone_size: NA; j_call: TRBJ2-1; d_call: NA; v_call: TRBV19; cdr3_nt: TGTGCCAGTAGTATACAGGGGAATGAGCAGTTCTTC; cdr3_aa: CASSIQGNEQFF
clone_size: NA; j_call: TRBJ1-6; d_call: TRBD1; v_call: TRBV7-9; cdr3_nt: TGTGCCAGCAGCTCACAGGGGGCGAATTCACCCCTCCACTTT; cdr3_aa: CASSSQGANSPLHF
clone_size: NA; j_call: TRBJ2-2; d_call: TRBD1; v_call: TRBV4-1; cdr3_nt: TGCGCCAGCAGCCAGGGGGCGACAGGGGGGAACACCGGGGAGCTGTTTTTT; cdr3_aa: CASSQGATGGNTGELFF
clone_size: NA; j_call: TRBJ1-6; d_call: TRBD1; v_call: TRBV14; cdr3_nt: TGTGCCAGCAGCCAATGGACAGGGTATAATTCACCCCTCCACTTT; cdr3_aa: CASSQWTGYNSPLHF
clone_size: few; j_call: TRBJ2-5; d_call: NA; v_call: TRBV11-2; cdr3_nt: TGTGCCAGCAGCTTATACTTGGAGACCCAGTACTTC; cdr3_aa: CASSLYLETQYF
clone_size: few; j_call: TRBJ1-1; d_call: TRBD1; v_call: TRBV18; cdr3_nt: TGTGCCAGCTCACCACAAGGGGGCCGGGACACTGAAGCTTTCTTT; cdr3_aa: CASSPQGGRDTEAFF
clone_size: NA; j_call: TRBJ2-1; d_call: TRBD2; v_call: TRBV7-9; cdr3_nt: TGTGCCAGCAGCCTACCGGGGGGCAATGAGCAGTTCTTC; cdr3_aa: CASSLPGGNEQFF
clone_size: NA; j_call: TRBJ1-6; d_call: NA; v_call: TRBV6-1; cdr3_nt: TGTGCCAGCGCGGGACCGGCAAATTCACCCCTCCACTTT; cdr3_aa: CASAGPANSPLHF
clone_size: NA; j_call: TRBJ2-2; d_call: NA; v_call: TRBV5-1; cdr3_nt: TGCGCCAGCAGCTCAGCGCAGCACACCGGGGAGCTGTTTTTT; cdr3_aa: CASSSAQHTGELFF
clone_size: NA; j_call: TRBJ2-5; d_call: TRBD1; v_call: TRBV5-1; cdr3_nt: TGCGCCAGCAGCTCTGGACAGGGGGCCATAAAGTACCAAGAGACCCAGTACTTC; cdr3_aa: CASSSGQGAIKYQETQYF
clone_size: few; j_call: TRBJ2-7; d_call: NA; v_call: TRBV30; cdr3_nt: TGTGCCTGGAGATACGGAGGTCTGGAGCAGTACTTC; cdr3_aa: CAWRYGGLEQYF
clone_size: once; j_call: TRBJ2-5; d_call: NA; v_call: TRBV7-9; cdr3_nt: TGTGCCAGCACCTTTTTCGGGCAGGGCCAAGAGACCCAGTACTTC; cdr3_aa: CASTFFGQGQETQYF